Listed below are T cell receptor beta chains from one sample, sequenced in a study of radiation and T cells in renal cell carcinoma. Profiling relied on immunoSEQ multiplex PCR, and the TCRdb table lists in-frame clones only, not all of them. The sample holds about 23,000 clones, less than 55% seen once. The sequenced sample was tumor tissue, obtained from a patient whose treatment was nephrectomy without radiotherapy. These receptors all come from a human donor with renal cell carcinoma. The conserved cysteine and the conserved F or W are not part of the CDR3 here.

V gene	CDR3 protein
TRBV5-1	ASSQPRTGHYEQY
TRBV5-4	ASSSGLADQETQY
TRBV10-3	AISDPGQGAGANVLT
TRBV7-2	ASSLHSGGEVYNEQF
TRBV5-1	ASSPQGSGGRNGYT
TRBV27	ASSLSRDRGEAF
TRBV5-5	ASSQTGNTEAF
TRBV29-1	SVEIGQNTEAF
TRBV7-2	ASSLRPQTRTDTQY
TRBV13	ASSLGGTNQPQH